This T cell receptor beta chain appears in the sequencing data of a study of blood T cell repertoires in COVID-19. On the study more broadly: Italy, Spain and the United States were the sources of the convalescent and acute COVID-19 samples. Nucleic acid was either cDNA or gDNA, and it came from T cells, B-cell-depleted T cells, or PBMCs.

As handled by the study authors: Using reference gene primer amplification, nucleated cell counts were estimated. Sequencing used immunoSEQ multiplex PCR; TCRdb keeps in-frame clones, though not all of them. V, J and clone size were drawn from that table, and D and trimming were deduced from the DNA. Of 25,000 to 35,000 clones listed, 80% to 90% were seen once; the top ten hold 28%. The CDR3 sequence is 15 residues long. CDR1 and CDR2 from the germline V gene are SGHNT and YENEEA. V lost 3 bases, J lost 8 bases, and 17 bases lay in between. The chain uses TRBV11-3 and TRBJ2-1; D unresolved. This TCR was sampled from a man older than 75 with acute or convalescent COVID-19. The source material was peripheral blood. In DNA, the CDR3 is TGTGCCAGCAGCTTCCCGTACCCTCGGAGCGATGAGCAGTTCTTC. As protein: CASSFPYPRSDEQFF.